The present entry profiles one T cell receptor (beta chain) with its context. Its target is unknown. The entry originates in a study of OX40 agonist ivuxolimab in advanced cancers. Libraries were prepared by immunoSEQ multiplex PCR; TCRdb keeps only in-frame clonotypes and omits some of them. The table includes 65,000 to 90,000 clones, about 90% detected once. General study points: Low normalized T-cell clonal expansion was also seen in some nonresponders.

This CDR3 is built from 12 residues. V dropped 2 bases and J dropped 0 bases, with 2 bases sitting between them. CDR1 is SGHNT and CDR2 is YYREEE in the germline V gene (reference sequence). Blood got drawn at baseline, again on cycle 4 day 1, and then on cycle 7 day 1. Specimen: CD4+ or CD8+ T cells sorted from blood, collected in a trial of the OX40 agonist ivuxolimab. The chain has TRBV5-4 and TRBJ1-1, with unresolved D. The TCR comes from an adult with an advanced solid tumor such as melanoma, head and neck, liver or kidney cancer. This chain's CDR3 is CASSFMNTEAFF. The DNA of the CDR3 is TGTGCCAGCAGCTTTATGAACACTGAAGCTTTCTTT.